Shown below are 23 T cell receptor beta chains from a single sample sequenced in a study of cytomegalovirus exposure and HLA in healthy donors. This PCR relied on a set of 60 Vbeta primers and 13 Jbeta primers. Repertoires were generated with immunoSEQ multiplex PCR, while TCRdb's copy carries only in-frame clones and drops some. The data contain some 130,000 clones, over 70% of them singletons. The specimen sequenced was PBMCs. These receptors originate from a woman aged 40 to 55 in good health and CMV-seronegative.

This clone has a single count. In DNA form, the CDR3 reads TGTGCCAGCAGTTCATGGGACAGCAATGAGCAGTTCTTC. Encoded protein: CASSSWDSNEQFF. The rearrangement links TRBV27 to TRBJ2-1, with TRBD1 matching 7 bases. This CDR3 spans 13 amino acids. Germline CDR1 and CDR2: MNHEY and SMNVEV (reference sequence). Unmatched junction bases numbered 3, after V lost 4 bases and J lost 6 bases.

CDR3 coding DNA: TGTGCCAGCAGCCCCGGACTGGGACAGGGGGAGCAGTACTTC. Its protein is CASSPGLGQGEQYF. The rearrangement uses TRBV9 and TRBJ2-7, with TRBD1 matching 10 bases. The CDR3 spans 14 residues. The V gene's germline CDR1 is SGDLS and CDR2 YYNGEE. The ends lost 4 bases at V and 7 bases at J; junction bases unmatched: 8.

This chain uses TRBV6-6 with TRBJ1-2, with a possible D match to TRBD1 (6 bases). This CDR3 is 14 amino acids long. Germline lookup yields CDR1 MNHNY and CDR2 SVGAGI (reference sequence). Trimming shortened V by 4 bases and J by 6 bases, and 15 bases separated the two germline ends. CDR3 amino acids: CASSLEYREDGYTF. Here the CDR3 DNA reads TGTGCCAGCAGTTTGGAGTACAGGGAAGATGGCTACACCTTC.

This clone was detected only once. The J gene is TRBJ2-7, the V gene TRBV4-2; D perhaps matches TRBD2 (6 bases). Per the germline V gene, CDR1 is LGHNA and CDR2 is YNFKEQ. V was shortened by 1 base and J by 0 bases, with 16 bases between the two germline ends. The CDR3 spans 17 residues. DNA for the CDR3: TGTGCCAGCAGCCAAGGGAGGGTGGCGGTTAGCTCCTACGAGCAGTACTTC. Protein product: CASSQGRVAVSSYEQYF.

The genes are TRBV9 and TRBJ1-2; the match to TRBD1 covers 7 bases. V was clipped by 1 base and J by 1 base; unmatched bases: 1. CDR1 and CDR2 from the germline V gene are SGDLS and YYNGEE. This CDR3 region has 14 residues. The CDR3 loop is CASSVPGGNYGYTF. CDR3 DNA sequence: TGTGCCAGCAGCGTACCAGGGGGTAACTATGGCTACACCTTC. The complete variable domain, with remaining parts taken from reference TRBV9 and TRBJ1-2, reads DSGVTQTPKHLITATGQRVTLRCSPRSGDLSVYWYQQSLDQGLQFLIQYYNGEERAKGNILERFSAQQFPDLHSELNLSSLELGDSALYFCASSVPGGNYGYTFGSGTRLTVV.

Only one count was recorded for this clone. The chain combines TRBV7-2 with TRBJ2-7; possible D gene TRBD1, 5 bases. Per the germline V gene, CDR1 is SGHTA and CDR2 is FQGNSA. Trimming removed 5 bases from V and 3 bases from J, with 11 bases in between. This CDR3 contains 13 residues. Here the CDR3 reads CASSLTEFYEQYF. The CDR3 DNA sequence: TGTGCCAGCAGCCTGACAGAATTCTACGAGCAGTACTTC.

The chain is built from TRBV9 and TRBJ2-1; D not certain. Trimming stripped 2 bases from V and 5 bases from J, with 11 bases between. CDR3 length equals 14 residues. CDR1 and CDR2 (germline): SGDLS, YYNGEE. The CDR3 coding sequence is TGTGCCAGCAGCGTCGACTCCCAAAACAATGAGCAGTTCTTC. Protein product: CASSVDSQNNEQFF.

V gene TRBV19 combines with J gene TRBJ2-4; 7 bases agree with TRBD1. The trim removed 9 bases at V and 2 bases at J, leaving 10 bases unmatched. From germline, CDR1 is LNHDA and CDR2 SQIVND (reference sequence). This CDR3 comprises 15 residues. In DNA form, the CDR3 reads TGTGCCAGCCTTCGGACAGGCCCCACCAAAAACATTCAGTACTTC. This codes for CASLRTGPTKNIQYF. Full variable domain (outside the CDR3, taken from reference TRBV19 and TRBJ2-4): DGGITQSPKYLFRKEGQNVTLSCEQNLNHDAMYWYRQDPGQGLRLIYYSQIVNDFQKGDIAEGYSVSREKKESFPLTVTSAQKNPTAFYLCASLRTGPTKNIQYFGAGTRLSVL.

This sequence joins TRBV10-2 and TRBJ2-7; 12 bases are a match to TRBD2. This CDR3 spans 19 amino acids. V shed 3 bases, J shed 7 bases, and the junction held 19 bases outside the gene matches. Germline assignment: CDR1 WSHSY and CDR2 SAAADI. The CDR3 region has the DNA TGCGCCAGCAGTGATAACCAGCGACTAGCGGGGGAACCTACTGATGAGCAGTACTTC. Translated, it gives CASSDNQRLAGEPTDEQYF.

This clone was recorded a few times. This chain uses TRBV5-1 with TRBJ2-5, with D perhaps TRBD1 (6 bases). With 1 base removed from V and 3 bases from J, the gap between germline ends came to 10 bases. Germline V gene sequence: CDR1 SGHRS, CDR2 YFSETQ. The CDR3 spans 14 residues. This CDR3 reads CASSLSAGEETQYF. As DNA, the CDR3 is TGCGCCAGCAGCTTGTCGGCAGGGGAAGAGACCCAGTACTTC.

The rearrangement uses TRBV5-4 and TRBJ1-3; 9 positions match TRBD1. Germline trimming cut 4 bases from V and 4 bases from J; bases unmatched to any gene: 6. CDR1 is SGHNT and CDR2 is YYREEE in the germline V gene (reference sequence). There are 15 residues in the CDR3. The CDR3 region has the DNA TGTGCCAGCAGCACCGGGACAGGGAGCGGAAACACCATATATTTT. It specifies CASSTGTGSGNTIYF.

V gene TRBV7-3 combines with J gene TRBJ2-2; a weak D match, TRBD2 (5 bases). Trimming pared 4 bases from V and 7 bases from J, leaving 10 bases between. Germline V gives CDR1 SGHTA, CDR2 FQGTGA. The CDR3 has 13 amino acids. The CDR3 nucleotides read TGTGCCAGCAGCTCTTTCGAGGGCGGGGAGCTGTTTTTT. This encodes CASSSFEGGELFF.

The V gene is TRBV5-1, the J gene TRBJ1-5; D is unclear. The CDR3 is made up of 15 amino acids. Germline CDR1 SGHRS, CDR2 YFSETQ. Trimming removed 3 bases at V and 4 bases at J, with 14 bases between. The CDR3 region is CASSYSAGTNQPQHF. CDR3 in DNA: TGCGCCAGCAGCTATTCGGCGGGTACGAATCAGCCCCAGCATTTT.

CDR3 coding DNA: TGTGCCAGCTCACCCCGAGTCCCGGGACTAGCCGATGAGCAGTTCTTC. The encoded protein is CASSPRVPGLADEQFF. The gene calls are TRBV18 and TRBJ2-1, with 9 bases lining up with TRBD2. CDR1 and CDR2 (germline): KGHSH, LQKENI. The trim removed 3 bases at V and 8 bases at J, leaving 11 bases unmatched. There are 16 residues in the CDR3.

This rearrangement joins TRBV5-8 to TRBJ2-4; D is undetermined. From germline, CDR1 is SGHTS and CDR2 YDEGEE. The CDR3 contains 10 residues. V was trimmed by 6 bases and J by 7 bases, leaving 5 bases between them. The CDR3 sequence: CASTQNIQYF. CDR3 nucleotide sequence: TGTGCCAGCACCCAGAACATTCAGTACTTC.

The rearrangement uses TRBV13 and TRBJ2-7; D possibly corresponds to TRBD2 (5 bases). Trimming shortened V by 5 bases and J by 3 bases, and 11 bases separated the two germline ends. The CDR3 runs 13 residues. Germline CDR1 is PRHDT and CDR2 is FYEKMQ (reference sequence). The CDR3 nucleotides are TGTGCCAGCAGCCCCCACCGGGACTACGAGCAGTACTTC. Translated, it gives CASSPHRDYEQYF.

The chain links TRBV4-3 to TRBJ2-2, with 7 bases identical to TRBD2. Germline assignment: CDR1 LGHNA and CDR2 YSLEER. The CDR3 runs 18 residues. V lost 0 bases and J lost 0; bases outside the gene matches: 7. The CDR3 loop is CASSQDYLAETNTGELFF. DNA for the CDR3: TGCGCCAGCAGCCAAGATTACCTAGCGGAGACGAACACCGGGGAGCTGTTTTTT.

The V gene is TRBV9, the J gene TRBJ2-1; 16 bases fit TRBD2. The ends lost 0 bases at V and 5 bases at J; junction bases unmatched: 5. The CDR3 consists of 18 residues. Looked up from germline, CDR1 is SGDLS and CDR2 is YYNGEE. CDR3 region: CASSVGGTSGGADNEQFF. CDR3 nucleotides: TGTGCCAGCAGCGTAGGTGGGACTAGCGGGGGGGCGGACAATGAGCAGTTCTTC.

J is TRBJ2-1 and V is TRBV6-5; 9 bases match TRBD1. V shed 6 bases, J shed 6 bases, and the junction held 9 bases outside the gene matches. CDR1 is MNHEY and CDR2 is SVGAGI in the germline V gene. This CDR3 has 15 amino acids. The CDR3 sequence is CASRKGQGEFNEQFF. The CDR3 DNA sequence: TGTGCCAGCAGGAAGGGACAGGGAGAATTCAATGAGCAGTTCTTC.

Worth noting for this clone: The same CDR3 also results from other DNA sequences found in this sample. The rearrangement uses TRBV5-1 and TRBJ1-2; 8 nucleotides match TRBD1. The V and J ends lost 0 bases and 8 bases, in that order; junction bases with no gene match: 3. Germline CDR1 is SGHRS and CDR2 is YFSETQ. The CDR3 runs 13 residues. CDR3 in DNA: TGCGCCAGCAGCTTGGGGACAGGGAACGGCTACACCTTC. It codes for CASSLGTGNGYTF.

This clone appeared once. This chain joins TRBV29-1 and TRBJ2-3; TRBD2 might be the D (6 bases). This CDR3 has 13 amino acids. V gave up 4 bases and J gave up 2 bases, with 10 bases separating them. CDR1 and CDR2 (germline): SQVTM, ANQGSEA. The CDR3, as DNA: TGCAGCGTTGCTGGGGGGAACACAGATACGCAGTATTTT. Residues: CSVAGGNTDTQYF.

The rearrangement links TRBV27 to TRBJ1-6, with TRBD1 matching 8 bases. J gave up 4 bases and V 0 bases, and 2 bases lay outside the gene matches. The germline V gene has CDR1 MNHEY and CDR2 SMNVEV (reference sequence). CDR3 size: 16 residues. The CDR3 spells CASSLSQGAYNSPLHF. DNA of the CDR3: TGTGCCAGCAGTTTATCCCAGGGGGCGTATAATTCACCCCTCCACTTT.

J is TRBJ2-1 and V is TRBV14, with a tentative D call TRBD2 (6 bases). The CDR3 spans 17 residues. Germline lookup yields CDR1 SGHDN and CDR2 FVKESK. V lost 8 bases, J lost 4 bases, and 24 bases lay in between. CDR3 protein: CASALARGVASYNEQFF. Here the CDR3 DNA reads TGTGCCAGCGCACTAGCCCGGGGTGTCGCTTCTTACAATGAGCAGTTCTTC.